The 29 T cell receptor beta chains below come from one sample, sequenced in a study of T cells in Graves' hyperthyroidism and ophthalmopathy. RNA transcripts served as the template for amplifying TCR beta CDR3 regions. The HTBI primer set served for first-round RT-PCR of the TCR CDR3. One entry per CDR3 protein, called by TCRdb with MiXCR from the multiplex PCR reads. The sample records around 500,000 distinct CDR3 sequences, approximately 15% being singletons. The sample was blood. The receptors stem from a woman in her late teens or twenties with Graves' hyperthyroidism.

At least ten counts were recorded for this clonotype. The J gene is TRBJ1-1, the V gene TRBV11-2; D is possibly TRBD1 (6 bases). The CDR3 is made up of 13 amino acids. V dropped 3 bases and J dropped 1 base, with 6 bases sitting between them. The germline CDR1 and CDR2 sequences are SGHAT and FQNNGV. The CDR3 here is CASSLDRNTEAFF. CDR3 DNA: TGTGCCAGCAGCTTGGACAGGAACACTGAAGCTTTCTTT. The full variable domain, its missing parts supplied by reference TRBV11-2 and TRBJ1-1, is EAGVAQSPRYKIIEKRQSVAFWCNPISGHATLYWYQQILGQGPKLLIQFQNNGVVDDSQLPKDRFSAERLKGVDSTLKIQPAKLEDSAVYLCASSLDRNTEAFFGQGTRLTVV.

The chain links TRBV3-1 to TRBJ1-5, with 8 bases lining up with TRBD1. V shed 4 bases and J 7 bases; nucleotides not matched to a gene: 12. From germline, CDR1 is LGHDT and CDR2 YNNKEL (reference sequence). There are 16 residues in the CDR3. The CDR3 region is CASSPLDRGVRQPQHF. CDR3 sequence (DNA): TGTGCCAGCAGCCCCTTAGACAGGGGAGTTCGGCAGCCCCAGCATTTT.

This clonotype came up many times. The chain carries TRBV10-3 and TRBJ2-1; 8 bases are a match to TRBD2. Germline CDR1 is ENHRY and CDR2 is SYGVKD. V was clipped by 0 bases and J by 8 bases; unmatched bases: 9. The CDR3 length is 16 residues. The CDR3 loop is CAISESLAGIGHEQFF. For the CDR3, the DNA is TGTGCCATCAGTGAGTCATTAGCGGGAATCGGGCATGAGCAGTTCTTC.

CDR3 sequence (DNA): TGCGCCAGCCGCCGGGACAGGGATCAAGAGACCCAGTACTTC. Encoded protein: CASRRDRDQETQYF. V usage is TRBV5-1 and J usage is TRBJ2-5; 9 bases map to TRBD1. There are 14 residues in the CDR3. Germline CDR1 reads SGHRS; CDR2 reads YFSETQ. Trimming at V came to 7 bases and at J to 2 bases, leaving 6 bases not matched to a gene.

This clonotype was counted ten times or more. This sequence joins TRBV20-1 and TRBJ2-1; 7 bases are a match to TRBD2. The CDR3 covers 15 residues. V shed 2 bases, J shed 5 bases, and the junction held 9 bases outside the gene matches. The germline gives CDR1 DFQATT, CDR2 SNEGSKA (reference sequence). CDR3 bases: TGCAGTGCTAGATCGGGGGGACTTCCACACAATGAGCAGTTCTTC. This sequence encodes CSARSGGLPHNEQFF.

This clonotype was found many times. The V call is TRBV4-2, the J call TRBJ2-3; 10 positions match TRBD2. CDR1 and CDR2 from the germline V gene are LGHNA and YNFKEQ. The trim removed 6 bases at V and 7 bases at J, leaving 7 bases unmatched. The CDR3 is 14 amino acids. DNA for the CDR3: TGTGCCAGCAGGCAGTTAGCGGGAGGTCATACGCAGTATTTT. As protein: CASRQLAGGHTQYF.

The gene calls are TRBV19 and TRBJ2-7, with D tentatively TRBD2 (5 bases). Trimming shortened V by 6 bases and J by 7 bases, and 19 bases separated the two germline ends. Germline CDR1 reads LNHDA; CDR2 reads SQIVND (reference sequence). This CDR3 is 14 amino acids long. DNA of the CDR3: TGTGCCAGTAGATCCGGCGGAGGTCCGGGGGAGCAGTACTTC. It is translated as CASRSGGGPGEQYF.

This clonotype was seen just once. J is TRBJ2-1 and V is TRBV5-4; a possible D gene is TRBD1 (6 bases). Germline V gives CDR1 SGHNT, CDR2 YYREEE (reference sequence). The CDR3 has 17 residues. V was cut by 2 bases and J by 4 bases, with 19 bases left in between. The CDR3 here is CASSFNTGSIIYNEQFF. The CDR3 DNA is TGTGCCAGCAGCTTCAATACAGGGTCAATCATATACAATGAGCAGTTCTTC. The entire variable domain, with the rest obtained from reference TRBV5-4 and TRBJ2-1, is as follows: ETGVTQSPTHLIKTRGQQVTLRCSSQSGHNTVSWYQQALGQGPQFIFQYYREEENGRGNFPPRFSGLQFPNYSSELNVNALELDDSALYLCASSFNTGSIIYNEQFFGPGTRLTVL.

This chain uses TRBV29-1 with TRBJ1-4; 10 bases are shared with TRBD1. Trimming cost V 7 bases and J 10 bases; bases outside gene matches: 9. Germline V gene data show CDR1 as SQVTM and CDR2 as ANQGSEA. The CDR3 spans 13 residues. CDR3 loop: CSGTGTGERKLFF. CDR3 coding DNA: TGCAGCGGCACCGGGACAGGGGAGAGAAAACTGTTTTTT.

The rearrangement joins TRBV5-6 to TRBJ1-1; TRBD1 agrees at 8 bases. This CDR3 has 15 amino acids. CDR1 is SGHDT and CDR2 is YYEEEE in the germline V gene. After removal of 1 base from V and 3 bases from J, the junction contained 5 bases not matched to a gene. DNA for the CDR3: TGTGCCAGCAGCTTGATGGGGACAGGCGACACTGAAGCTTTCTTT. This gives the protein CASSLMGTGDTEAFF.

This clonotype was observed at least ten times. The chain joins TRBV7-9 to TRBJ2-5; D not resolved. The CDR3 contains 11 residues. The germline V gene encodes CDR1 SEHNR and CDR2 FQNEAQ (reference sequence). Trimming stripped 3 bases from V and 6 bases from J, with 5 bases between. In DNA form, the CDR3 reads TGTGCCAGCAGCTTTTCACAGACCCAGTACTTC. Translating gives CASSFSQTQYF.

This clonotype has ten or more counts. Here the CDR3 DNA reads TGTGCCAGCCTCTTACTAGGCAGCGGGAGTTTCTCGGCCGAGCAGTACTTC. Protein: CASLLLGSGSFSAEQYF. This chain connects TRBV2 to TRBJ2-7; 8 bases match TRBD2. Trimming took 8 bases from V and 6 from J; bases not matched to a gene: 21. CDR1 SNHLY and CDR2 FYNNEI come from the germline V gene. This CDR3 is built from 17 residues. Full variable domain (remainder filled in from reference TRBV2 and TRBJ2-7): EPEVTQTPSHQVTQMGQEVILRCVPISNHLYFYWYRQILGQKVEFLVSFYNNEISEKSEIFDDQFSVERPDGSNFTLKIRSTKLEDSAMYFCASLLLGSGSFSAEQYFGPGTRLTVT.

The rearrangement links TRBV29-1 to TRBJ2-2; possible D gene TRBD1, 5 bases. Trimming stripped 7 bases from V and 5 bases from J, with 8 bases between. The V gene's germline CDR1 is SQVTM and CDR2 ANQGSEA. The CDR3 totals 11 residues. Here the CDR3 reads CSGGQTGELFF. CDR3 coding DNA: TGCAGCGGGGGCCAAACCGGGGAGCTGTTTTTT.

This clonotype was observed at least ten times. This chain connects TRBV6-1 to TRBJ1-1; maybe TRBD1 (5 bases). Germline CDR1 reads MNHNS; CDR2 reads SASEGT. The ends were cut back, 5 bases at V and 9 bases at J, with 13 bases in the middle. The CDR3 sequence is 12 residues long. The CDR3 region is CASSSDSVKAFF. The CDR3, as DNA: TGTGCCAGCAGTTCCGACAGCGTTAAAGCTTTCTTT.

The gene calls are TRBV2 and TRBJ1-1; 12 bases are shared with TRBD1. CDR1 and CDR2 from the germline V gene are SNHLY and FYNNEI. This CDR3 comprises 16 residues. J was trimmed by 1 base and V by 7 bases; bases with no gene match: 7. In DNA form, the CDR3 reads TGTGCCAGCAAGGGACAGGGGGCCGTAGGGAACACTGAAGCTTTCTTT. It translates to CASKGQGAVGNTEAFF.

This clonotype was counted ten times or more. The gene calls are TRBV29-1 and TRBJ1-2, with TRBD1 matching 8 bases. The germline V gene encodes CDR1 SQVTM and CDR2 ANQGSEA. The CDR3 extends over 15 amino acids. V gave up 4 bases and J gave up 2 bases; unmatched junction bases: 9. The CDR3: CSVAPTGELNYGYTF. The DNA for the CDR3 is TGCAGCGTTGCCCCGACAGGGGAACTGAACTATGGCTACACCTTC.

This clonotype came up many times. This chain uses TRBV7-3 with TRBJ1-1; 8 bases agree with TRBD1. Trimming removed 0 bases from V and 10 bases from J; junction bases left unmatched: 10. The CDR3 sequence is 15 residues long. Germline CDR1 and CDR2: SGHTA and FQGTGA. CDR3 bases: TGTGCCAGCAGCTTAACCCCAGGACAGGGAGGGGTAGCTTTCTTT. Encoded protein: CASSLTPGQGGVAFF. Variable domain in full (rest from reference TRBV7-3 and TRBJ1-1): GAGVSQTPSNKVTEKGKYVELRCDPISGHTALYWYRQSLGQGPEFLIYFQGTGAADDSGLPNDRFFAVRPEGSVSTLKIQRTERGDSAVYLCASSLTPGQGGVAFFGQGTRLTVV.

This clonotype has a handful of counts. V usage is TRBV7-9 and J usage is TRBJ2-7; 14 bases match TRBD2. The CDR3 contains 16 residues. V dropped 5 bases and J dropped 7; count of bases not matched to a gene: 10. Germline values: CDR1 SEHNR, CDR2 FQNEAQ (reference sequence). The CDR3 DNA reads TGTGCCAGCAGCCCCGGGGGACTAGCGGGAGATCGGGAGCAGTACTTC. It specifies CASSPGGLAGDREQYF.

This clonotype was picked up many times. The chain has TRBV12-3 or TRBV12-4 and TRBJ2-1; D call uncertain. CDR3 length: 13 amino acids. Between the trimmed V and J ends, which lost 5 bases and 8 bases, there was a span of 13 bases. CDR3 nucleotides: TGTGCCAGCAGTGCCCCCCTGGGGTATGAGCAGTTCTTC. Protein: CASSAPLGYEQFF.

This clonotype was observed at least ten times. This chain links TRBV10-3 with TRBJ1-1; 9 bases agree with TRBD1. The germline V gene encodes CDR1 ENHRY and CDR2 SYGVKD. After removal of 7 bases from V and 3 bases from J, the junction contained 12 bases not matched to a gene. The CDR3 is 16 residues long. The CDR3, as DNA: TGTGCCATCACCGACTTTGACAGGGGGAAGGACACTGAAGCTTTCTTT. Translating it yields CAITDFDRGKDTEAFF.

This clonotype was seen at least ten times. V and J are TRBV3-1 and TRBJ1-2; possibly TRBD1 for D (6 bases). The germline V gene encodes CDR1 LGHDT and CDR2 YNNKEL (reference sequence). V lost 2 bases and J 4 bases, leaving 11 bases between the germline ends. The CDR3 loop spans 14 amino acids. Written as DNA, the CDR3 is TGTGCCAGCAGCCAACCCGGACAGATCTATGGCTACACCTTC. This codes for CASSQPGQIYGYTF.

The chain recombines TRBV12-3 or TRBV12-4 with TRBJ1-2; D is possibly TRBD1 (5 bases). The V end was cut by 5 bases, the J end by 3 bases, with 13 bases between. The CDR3 is 14 amino acids. CDR3: CASSDDRAHYGYTF. In DNA, the CDR3 is TGTGCCAGCAGTGACGACAGAGCTCACTATGGCTACACCTTC.

The V call is TRBV2, the J call TRBJ2-7; 7 bases map to TRBD2. CDR3 length equals 15 residues. Looked up from germline, CDR1 is SNHLY and CDR2 is FYNNEI. Losses at the gene ends were 6 bases for V and 1 base for J; bases not matched to a gene: 9. As DNA, the CDR3 is TGTGCCAGCAGCGACACGGGGGGAGCATCCTACGAGCAGTACTTC. Protein product: CASSDTGGASYEQYF.

This clonotype was detected ten times or more. The V call is TRBV6-1, the J call TRBJ2-5, with a weak D call TRBD2 (6 bases). The CDR3 consists of 16 residues. Germline values: CDR1 MNHNS, CDR2 SASEGT. Deletions cut 5 bases from V and 5 bases from J, with 21 bases between. CDR3 nucleotide sequence: TGTGCCAGCAGTTTAAAGGCCCGATCGGGGGTGGAGACCCAGTACTTC. Translated: CASSLKARSGVETQYF.

The rearrangement links TRBV30 to TRBJ2-7; the D gene is possibly TRBD1 (5 bases). Trimming removed 7 bases at V and 3 bases at J, with 16 bases between. This CDR3 region has 13 residues. Germline CDR1 is GTSNPN and CDR2 is SVGIG (reference sequence). Here the CDR3 reads CASDSLGFYEQYF. DNA for the CDR3: TGTGCCTCTGACAGCTTAGGTTTCTACGAGCAGTACTTC.

This clonotype showed up just once. This sequence joins TRBV28 and TRBJ1-4, with D tentatively TRBD1 (6 bases). This CDR3 is 14 amino acids long. Deletions cut 6 bases from V and 8 bases from J, with 16 bases between. The germline V gene encodes CDR1 MDHEN and CDR2 SYDVKM. The CDR3 nucleotides read TGTGCCAGCAGGGGGGGCAGAGGTCGGGAAAAACTGTTTTTT. Residues: CASRGGRGREKLFF.

This clonotype occurred many times. This chain joins TRBV2 and TRBJ1-6, with a weak D call TRBD1 (5 bases). Deletions cut 5 bases from V and 0 bases from J, with 8 bases between. The CDR3 length is 15 residues. Germline values: CDR1 SNHLY, CDR2 FYNNEI. The CDR3: CASSTDSSYNSPLHF. CDR3 nucleotide sequence: TGTGCCAGCAGTACAGACAGCTCCTATAATTCACCCCTCCACTTT.

The chain uses TRBV24-1 and TRBJ2-3; the D is unclear. The V gene lost 5 bases and the J gene lost 4 bases, with 9 bases spanning the gap. There are 13 residues in the CDR3. CDR1 KGHDR and CDR2 SFDVKD come from the germline V gene. CDR3 sequence (DNA): TGTGCCACCAGTGTTGGGAACGCAGATACGCAGTATTTT. Amino acid sequence: CATSVGNADTQYF.

This clonotype occurred many times. The V call is TRBV5-1, the J call TRBJ2-2; 8 bases map to TRBD2. The CDR3 loop spans 16 amino acids. Per germline, CDR1 SGHRS and CDR2 YFSETQ. Trimming cost V 4 bases and J 0 bases; bases outside gene matches: 5. The CDR3 sequence is CASSPLAGPNTGELFF. In DNA, the CDR3 is TGCGCCAGCAGCCCCTTAGCGGGGCCGAACACCGGGGAGCTGTTTTTT.